This T cell receptor (beta chain) was documented in a study of brain metastases from non-small cell lung cancer. Trimming left V 5 bases short and J 7 bases short, with 9 bases between. Germline values: CDR1 SEHNR, CDR2 FQNEAQ (reference sequence). The CDR3 length is 12 residues. Profiled with immunoSEQ multiplex PCR; TCRdb holds only in-frame clones, not every one. The repertoire holds 5,500 to 6,500 clones, with around 80% as singletons. A remark on this clone: Its antigen is currently unknown.

Regarding the study as a whole: In about 64% of brain metastases, T-cell clones were expanded compared with matched primary tumors.

The sample taken for sequencing was primary lung tumor tissue. The chain joins TRBV7-9 to TRBJ1-5; D uncertain. The clonotype comes from a donor aged 40 or older with non-small cell lung cancer. CDR3 protein: CASSGRSQPQHF. The DNA of the CDR3 is TGTGCCAGCAGCGGCCGGTCCCAGCCCCAGCATTTT.